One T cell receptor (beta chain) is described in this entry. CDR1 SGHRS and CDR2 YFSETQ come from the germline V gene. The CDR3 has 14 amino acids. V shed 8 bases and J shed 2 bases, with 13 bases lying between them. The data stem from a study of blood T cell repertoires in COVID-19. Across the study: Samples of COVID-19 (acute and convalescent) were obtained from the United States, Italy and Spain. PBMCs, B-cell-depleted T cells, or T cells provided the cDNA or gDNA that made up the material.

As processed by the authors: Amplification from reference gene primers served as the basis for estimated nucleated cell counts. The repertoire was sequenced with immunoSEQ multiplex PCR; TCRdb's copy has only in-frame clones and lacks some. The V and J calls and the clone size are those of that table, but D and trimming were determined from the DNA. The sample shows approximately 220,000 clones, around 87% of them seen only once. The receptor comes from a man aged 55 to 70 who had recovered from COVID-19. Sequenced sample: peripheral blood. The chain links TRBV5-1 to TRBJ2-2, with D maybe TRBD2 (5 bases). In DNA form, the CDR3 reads TGCGCCAGTATCCCCGGGGTTAACACCGGGGAGCTGTTTTTT. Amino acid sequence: CASIPGVNTGELFF. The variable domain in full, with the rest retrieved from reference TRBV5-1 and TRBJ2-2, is KAGVTQTPRYLIKTRGQQVTLSCSPISGHRSVSWYQQTPGQGLQFLFEYFSETQRNKGNFPGRFSGRQFSNSRSEMNVSTLELGDSALYLCASIPGVNTGELFFGEGSRLTVL.